These 16 T cell receptor beta chains came from one sample sequenced in a study of technical replicates of blood from several donors. TCRdb's copy holds only in-frame clones and misses some; the assay was immunoSEQ multiplex PCR. Altogether around 70,000 clones are present, approximately 97% being singletons, with the ten largest covering approximately 0.21%. What was sequenced was T cells isolated from PBMCs. The receptor set was obtained from a human donor in good health.

V is TRBV15 and J is TRBJ2-2; possible D gene TRBD2, 6 bases. The CDR3 loop spans 16 amino acids. Germline V lookup: CDR1 LNHNV, CDR2 YYDKDF (reference sequence). Trimming cost V 2 bases and J 6 bases, with 16 bases left between them. The CDR3: CATSRLEEGPSGELFF. CDR3 nucleotide sequence: TGTGCCACCAGCAGACTGGAGGAGGGCCCTTCCGGGGAGCTGTTTTTT.

V is TRBV6-6 and J is TRBJ1-4, with D tentatively TRBD1 (6 bases). This CDR3 spans 14 amino acids. Trimming shortened V by 7 bases and J by 10 bases, and 19 bases separated the two germline ends. CDR1 and CDR2 from the germline V gene are MNHNY and SVGAGI (reference sequence). The CDR3 here is CASMTRGEGGKLFF. DNA of the CDR3: TGTGCCAGCATGACAAGAGGGGAGGGGGGAAAACTGTTTTTT.

The chain uses TRBV29-1 and TRBJ1-1; weak D call: TRBD1 (6 bases). V lost 2 bases and J lost 0, with 16 bases in between. Looked up from germline, CDR1 is SQVTM and CDR2 is ANQGSEA. This CDR3 has 16 residues. The CDR3 coding sequence is TGCAGCGTTGAAATTGGTACAGGGTTAATGAACACTGAAGCTTTCTTT. It specifies CSVEIGTGLMNTEAFF.

This chain connects TRBV2 to TRBJ2-2; 9 nucleotides line up with TRBD1. CDR3 size: 17 residues. Germline V lookup: CDR1 SNHLY, CDR2 FYNNEI. The junction had 13 bases not matched to a gene; V was cut back by 6 bases and J by 5 bases. The CDR3 DNA follows: TGTGCCAGCAGCGCTGGACAGGGGAGAGCCACGACCGGGGAGCTGTTTTTT. It yields the protein CASSAGQGRATTGELFF.

This chain links TRBV30 with TRBJ1-2; TRBD1 matches at 7 bases. The J segment lost 4 bases and the V segment lost 2 bases, leaving 13 bases of the junction unmatched. The length of the CDR3 is 16 residues. Looked up from germline, CDR1 is GTSNPN and CDR2 is SVGIG (reference sequence). CDR3 residues: CAWSLGTAEKGYGYTF. Here the CDR3 DNA reads TGTGCCTGGAGTTTAGGGACAGCCGAGAAAGGCTATGGCTACACCTTC. Based on the CDR3 plus reference TRBV30 and TRBJ1-2, the full variable domain is SQTIHQWPATLVQPVGSPLSLECTVEGTSNPNLYWYRQAAGRGLQLLFYSVGIGQISSEVPQNLSASRPQDRQFILSSKKLLLSDSGFYLCAWSLGTAEKGYGYTFGSGTRLTVV.

The J gene is TRBJ2-2, the V gene TRBV5-1; 9 bases align to TRBD1. CDR1 is SGHRS and CDR2 is YFSETQ in the germline V gene. After removal of 5 bases from V and 7 bases from J, the junction contained 9 bases not matched to a gene. The CDR3 has 15 amino acids. This CDR3 reads CASSSGDRDIGELFF. Here the CDR3 DNA reads TGCGCCAGCAGTTCGGGGGACAGGGACATCGGGGAGCTGTTTTTT.

This clone came up once. This chain links TRBV28 with TRBJ1-1, with D possibly matching TRBD1 (5 bases). The CDR3 totals 12 residues. V gave up 5 bases and J gave up 8 bases, with 12 bases separating them. The germline V gene has CDR1 MDHEN and CDR2 SYDVKM. The CDR3 DNA reads as TGTGCCAGCAGTGCGGGGGGGGTAGAAGCTTTCTTT. Translated, it gives CASSAGGVEAFF.

The chain is built from TRBV30 and TRBJ1-6; D uncertain. The V gene's germline CDR1 is GTSNPN and CDR2 SVGIG (reference sequence). Between the trimmed V and J ends, which lost 0 bases and 7 bases, there was a span of 13 bases. The CDR3 contains 15 residues. CDR3 amino acids: CAWSVFGGLNSPLHF. The CDR3 DNA reads TGTGCCTGGAGTGTCTTTGGAGGCCTGAATTCACCCCTCCACTTT.

This clone appeared a single time. The rearrangement links TRBV4-1 to TRBJ1-4; possibly TRBD1 for D (5 bases). Germline V CDR1 and CDR2: MGHRA, YSYEKL. The V and J ends lost 1 base and 6 bases respectively, with 12 bases between them. The CDR3 loop spans 15 amino acids. CDR3 bases: TGCGCCAGCAGCCAAGCAGGGTTTGGGGATGAAAAACTGTTTTTT. This gives the protein CASSQAGFGDEKLFF.

This rearrangement joins TRBV13 to TRBJ2-7; no clear D. V was pared by 3 bases and J by 4 bases, with 10 bases between. Germline CDR1 and CDR2: PRHDT and FYEKMQ (reference sequence). This CDR3 contains 13 residues. The CDR3 sequence is CASSFFQTYEQYF. The CDR3 region has the DNA TGTGCCAGCAGCTTCTTCCAGACTTACGAGCAGTACTTC.

The table lists this clone with a count of one. The chain has TRBV28 and TRBJ1-1; 8 bases map to TRBD1. Germline loops: CDR1 MDHEN, CDR2 SYDVKM. This CDR3 has 14 residues. V was pared by 2 bases and J by 10 bases, with 9 bases of the junction left unmatched. The CDR3 reads CASSLQGAIAVAFF. The CDR3 DNA reads TGTGCCAGCAGTTTACAGGGGGCAATCGCCGTAGCTTTCTTT.

The J gene is TRBJ2-2, the V gene TRBV5-1; TRBD2 is a possible D gene (5 bases). With 3 bases removed from V and 0 bases from J, the gap between germline ends came to 6 bases. The CDR3 has 14 amino acids. Germline values: CDR1 SGHRS, CDR2 YFSETQ. The CDR3, as DNA: TGCGCCAGCAGCTCCGGGACGAACACCGGGGAGCTGTTTTTT. Protein: CASSSGTNTGELFF.

The rearrangement uses TRBV18 and TRBJ1-2; possible D gene TRBD1, 5 bases. Germline-derived CDR1 and CDR2 are KGHSH and LQKENI. Trimming removed 2 bases from V and 5 bases from J, with 15 bases in between. The CDR3 is 15 amino acids. CDR3 in amino acids: CASSPGATGGYGYTF. CDR3 nucleotide sequence: TGTGCCAGCTCACCAGGGGCAACGGGGGGTTATGGCTACACCTTC.

J is TRBJ2-5 and V is TRBV5-1; 9 bases fit TRBD1. The germline V gene encodes CDR1 SGHRS and CDR2 YFSETQ. CDR3 length equals 16 residues. Trimming at V came to 3 bases and at J to 4 bases, leaving 10 bases not matched to a gene. The CDR3 DNA is TGCGCCAGCAGCTCAGACGGGACAGGGAAACGAGAGACCCAGTACTTC. Its translation: CASSSDGTGKRETQYF.

The table lists this clone with a few counts. The chain links TRBV6-4 to TRBJ2-3; 14 bases line up with TRBD2. The V gene end was trimmed by 5 bases and the J gene end by 4 bases; junction bases not matched to a gene: 2. The CDR3 has 15 residues. The germline V gene has CDR1 MRHNA and CDR2 SNTAGT. In nucleotides, the CDR3 is TGTGCCAGCAGTCGGACTAGCGGGGGGTCAGATACGCAGTATTTT. Protein: CASSRTSGGSDTQYF.

This chain connects TRBV6-5 to TRBJ1-4; D might be TRBD1 (5 bases). Trimming cost V 8 bases and J 0 bases, with 10 bases left between them. Germline CDR1 and CDR2: MNHEY and SVGAGI. CDR3 length: 14 residues. CDR3 sequence (DNA): TGTGCCAGCTCCCCGACAGCAACTAATGAAAAACTGTTTTTT. As protein: CASSPTATNEKLFF.